This T cell receptor beta chain was observed in a study of blood T cells in healthy people across ages. Study as a whole: Template switching captured about one barcoded beta molecule per two T cells.

Sample-barcoded 5' priming and a J-beta primer mix drove a second PCR of roughly 6 to 12 cycles. TCRdb passed the 5' RACE reads through MiXCR, listing each CDR3 protein once. The sample comprises 1.5 million to 2 million distinct CDR3 sequences, around 35% of which are singletons, and about 11% rests with the top ten. The TCR was taken from a woman aged 25 to 45 in good health. Sequencing was performed on blood.

Here the CDR3 reads CASRPGTGENTEAFF. CDR3 DNA: TGCGCCAGCAGACCAGGGACAGGGGAGAACACTGAAGCTTTCTTT. The gene calls are TRBV5-1 and TRBJ1-1; 10 bases are shared with TRBD1. CDR1 SGHRS and CDR2 YFSETQ come from the germline V gene. After removal of 5 bases from V and 1 base from J, the junction contained 5 bases not matched to a gene. The CDR3 totals 15 residues. Full variable domain (remainder filled in from reference TRBV5-1 and TRBJ1-1): KAGVTQTPRYLIKTRGQQVTLSCSPISGHRSVSWYQQTPGQGLQFLFEYFSETQRNKGNFPGRFSGRQFSNSRSEMNVSTLELGDSALYLCASRPGTGENTEAFFGQGTRLTVV.